These T cell receptor beta chains were read from a single sample in a study of human T cells and chemical hapten exposure. TCRdb re-called the RACE reads with MiXCR, one entry per CDR3 protein. The sample lists roughly 69,000 distinct CDR3 sequences, approximately 11% seen once, with less than 2.5% in the top ten. Source: whole blood, taken in connection with sensitization to the hapten diphenylcyclopropenone (DPC). These receptors were taken from a woman aged 25 to 45 with alopecia areata. Some clones in this sample may be carry-over from other donors' samples. Each CDR3 is given with its conserved first and last residue. D genes are given only for firm matches. Size tells how often a clone was seen (once, few, many) or the class of an expanded clone, and some rows leave it out.

j_call,d_call,clone_size,v_call,cdr3_aa,cdr3_nt
TRBJ2-5,.,.,TRBV7-2,CASSSGGQKETQYF,TGTGCCAGCAGCTCAGGAGGACAAAAAGAGACCCAGTACTTC
TRBJ1-1,TRBD1,.,TRBV20-1,CSASDRAIFEAFF,TGCAGTGCGTCGGACAGGGCGATCTTTGAAGCTTTCTTT
TRBJ2-7,.,.,TRBV5-1,CASSLVLAAYEQYF,TGCGCCAGCAGCTTGGTACTGGCTGCCTACGAGCAGTACTTC
TRBJ1-4,.,.,TRBV12-3/TRBV12-4,CASSLKGRGEKLFF,TGTGCCAGCAGTTTAAAGGGGAGAGGCGAAAAACTGTTTTTT
TRBJ2-1,.,few,TRBV23-1,CASLPGGTEYNEQFF,TGCGCCAGCCTTCCCGGTGGGACTGAATACAATGAGCAGTTCTTC
TRBJ2-7,.,once,TRBV29-1,CSVASPSYEQYF,TGCAGCGTTGCCAGTCCTTCCTACGAGCAGTACTTC
TRBJ2-7,TRBD2,.,TRBV20-1,CSARGLAETYEQYF,TGCAGTGCTAGAGGACTAGCGGAAACCTACGAGCAGTACTTC
TRBJ1-4,.,few,TRBV5-1,CASSSRPGDNEKLFF,TGCGCCAGCTCCTCTCGACCAGGGGATAATGAAAAACTGTTTTTT
TRBJ2-5,.,.,TRBV5-1,CASSLIEGAETQYF,TGCGCCAGCAGCTTGATCGAGGGAGCGGAGACCCAGTACTTC
TRBJ2-3,TRBD2,few,TRBV2,CASSARGTSGMRSTDTQYF,TGTGCCAGCAGTGCCCGGGGGACTAGCGGGATGAGGAGCACAGATACGCAGTATTTT
TRBJ1-1,TRBD1,few,TRBV4-3,CASSLSTGGTEAFF,TGCGCCAGCAGCTTATCCACAGGGGGCACTGAAGCTTTCTTT
TRBJ1-5,TRBD1,few,TRBV2,CASRERQGFDQPQHF,TGTGCCAGCAGAGAGCGACAGGGTTTCGATCAGCCCCAGCATTTT
TRBJ1-2,.,.,TRBV29-1,CSVNQWDGYTF,TGCAGCGTTAATCAGTGGGATGGCTACACCTTC
TRBJ1-6,TRBD1,.,TRBV4-1,CASSQGDRGNSPLHF,TGCGCCAGCAGCCAAGGGGACAGGGGAAATTCACCCCTCCACTTT
TRBJ1-1,TRBD1,many,TRBV28,CASRPNRGQMNTEAFF,TGTGCCAGCAGACCTAACAGGGGACAGATGAACACTGAAGCTTTCTTT
TRBJ1-2,.,few,TRBV27,CASSLSAVGFDGYTF,TGTGCCAGCAGTTTATCGGCGGTTGGCTTCGATGGCTACACCTTC
TRBJ2-1,.,.,TRBV11-2,CASSQDWYNEQFF,TGTGCCAGCAGCCAGGACTGGTACAATGAGCAGTTCTTC
TRBJ1-2,TRBD1,many,TRBV6-2/TRBV6-3,CASRGTGQYYGYTF,TGTGCCAGCAGAGGGACAGGGCAATACTATGGCTACACCTTC
TRBJ2-3,.,many,TRBV28,CASSSGGSDTQYF,TGTGCCAGCAGTTCTGGGGGCTCAGATACGCAGTATTTT
TRBJ1-1,.,.,TRBV7-9,CASSQTIGTEAFF,TGTGCCAGCAGCCAGACTATAGGCACTGAAGCTTTCTTT
TRBJ2-2,.,few,TRBV7-2,CASSLDLRTANTGELFF,TGTGCCAGCAGCTTAGATCTAAGGACAGCTAACACCGGGGAGCTGTTTTTT
TRBJ2-1,.,.,TRBV9,CASSVGARTYNEQFF,TGTGCCAGCAGCGTAGGGGCGAGGACCTACAATGAGCAGTTCTTC
TRBJ1-6,.,few,TRBV20-1,CSARGLLDSPLHF,TGCAGTGCTAGAGGCTTGTTGGACTCACCCCTCCACTTT
TRBJ2-5,.,few,TRBV7-6,CASSPSAGSWSVGGTQYF,TGTGCCAGCAGCCCATCGGCCGGGAGCTGGTCTGTGGGGGGGACCCAGTACTTC
TRBJ2-7,TRBD2,few,TRBV7-3,CASSPRSGSWDEQYF,TGTGCCAGCAGCCCACGAAGCGGGAGCTGGGACGAGCAGTACTTC
TRBJ1-1,.,.,TRBV29-1,CSALSLEAFF,TGCAGCGCCCTTAGTCTTGAAGCTTTCTTT
TRBJ2-5,TRBD2,few,TRBV30,CAWSVLGGQETQYF,TGTGCCTGGAGTGTACTGGGGGGGCAAGAGACCCAGTACTTC
TRBJ2-7,TRBD2,few,TRBV7-9,CASSSARLAGPYEQYF,TGTGCCAGCAGCTCGGCCCGACTAGCGGGTCCCTACGAGCAGTACTTC
TRBJ1-2,.,many,TRBV7-9,CASSLGGKRGGYTF,TGTGCCAGCAGCTTAGGGGGCAAAAGAGGAGGCTACACCTTC
TRBJ2-3,TRBD2,.,TRBV7-3,CASSLGRVRTDTQYF,TGTGCCAGCAGCTTAGGGAGGGTACGAACAGATACGCAGTATTTT
TRBJ2-4,TRBD1,.,TRBV7-2,CASSGGQGKNIQYF,TGTGCCAGCAGCGGGGGACAGGGGAAAAACATTCAGTACTTC